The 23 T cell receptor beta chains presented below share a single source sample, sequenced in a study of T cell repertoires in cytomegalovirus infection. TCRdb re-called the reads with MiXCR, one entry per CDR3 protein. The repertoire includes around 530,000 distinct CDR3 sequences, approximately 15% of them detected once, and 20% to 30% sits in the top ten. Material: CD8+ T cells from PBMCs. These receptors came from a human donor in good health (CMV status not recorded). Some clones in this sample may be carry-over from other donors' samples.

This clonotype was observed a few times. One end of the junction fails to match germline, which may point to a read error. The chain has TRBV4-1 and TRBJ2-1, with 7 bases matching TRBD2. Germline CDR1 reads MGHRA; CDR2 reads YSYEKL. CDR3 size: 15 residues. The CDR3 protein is CASSPRLASSNEQFF. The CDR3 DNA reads TGCGCCAGCAGCCCCCGACTAGCCTCCTCCAATGAGCAGTTCTTC.

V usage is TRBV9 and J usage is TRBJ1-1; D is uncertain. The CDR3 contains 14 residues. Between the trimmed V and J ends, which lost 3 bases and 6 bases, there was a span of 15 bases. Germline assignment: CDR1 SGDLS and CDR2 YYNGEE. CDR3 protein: CASSDVDLRPEAFF. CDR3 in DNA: TGTGCCAGCAGCGATGTCGACTTACGGCCTGAAGCTTTCTTT. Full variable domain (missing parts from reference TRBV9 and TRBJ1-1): DSGVTQTPKHLITATGQRVTLRCSPRSGDLSVYWYQQSLDQGLQFLIQYYNGEERAKGNILERFSAQQFPDLHSELNLSSLELGDSALYFCASSDVDLRPEAFFGQGTRLTVV.

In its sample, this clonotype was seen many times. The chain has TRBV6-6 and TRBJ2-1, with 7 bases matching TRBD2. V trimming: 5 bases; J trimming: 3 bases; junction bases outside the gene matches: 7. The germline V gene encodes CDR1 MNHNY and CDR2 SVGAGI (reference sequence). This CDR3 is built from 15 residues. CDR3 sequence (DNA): TGTGCCAGCAGTGCCCGGGACTATCTCTACAATGAGCAGTTCTTC. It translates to CASSARDYLYNEQFF.

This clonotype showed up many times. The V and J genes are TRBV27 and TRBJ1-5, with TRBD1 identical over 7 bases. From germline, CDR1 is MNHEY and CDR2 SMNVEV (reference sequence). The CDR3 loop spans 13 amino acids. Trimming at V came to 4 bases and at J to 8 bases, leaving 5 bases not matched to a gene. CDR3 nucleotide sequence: TGTGCCAGCAGTTCCTACAGGGGTGAGCCCCAGCATTTT. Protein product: CASSSYRGEPQHF.

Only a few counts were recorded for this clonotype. In DNA, the CDR3 is TGTGCCAGCAGCCAAGATTTGGCGCCGCCGGATCCCCAGCATTTT. The encoded protein is CASSQDLAPPDPQHF. V gene TRBV14 combines with J gene TRBJ1-5, with D uncertain. This CDR3 is built from 15 residues. Trimming stripped 0 bases from V and 10 bases from J, with 16 bases between. Germline V gene lookup returns CDR1 SGHDN and CDR2 FVKESK.

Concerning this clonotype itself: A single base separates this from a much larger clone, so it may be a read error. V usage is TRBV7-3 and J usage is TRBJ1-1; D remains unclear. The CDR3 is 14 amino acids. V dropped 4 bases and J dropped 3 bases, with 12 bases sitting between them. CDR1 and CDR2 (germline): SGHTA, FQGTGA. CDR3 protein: CASSYGRADTEAFF. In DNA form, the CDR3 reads TGTGCCAGCAGCTATGGGAGGGCGGACACTGAAGCTTTCTTT.

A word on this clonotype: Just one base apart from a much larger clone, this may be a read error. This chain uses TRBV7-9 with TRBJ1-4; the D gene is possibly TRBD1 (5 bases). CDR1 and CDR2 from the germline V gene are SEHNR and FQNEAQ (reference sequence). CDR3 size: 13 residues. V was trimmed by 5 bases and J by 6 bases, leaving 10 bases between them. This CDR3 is CASSSGGYEKLFF. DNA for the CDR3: TGTGCCAGCAGCAGTGGGGGGTATGAAAAACTGTTTTTT.

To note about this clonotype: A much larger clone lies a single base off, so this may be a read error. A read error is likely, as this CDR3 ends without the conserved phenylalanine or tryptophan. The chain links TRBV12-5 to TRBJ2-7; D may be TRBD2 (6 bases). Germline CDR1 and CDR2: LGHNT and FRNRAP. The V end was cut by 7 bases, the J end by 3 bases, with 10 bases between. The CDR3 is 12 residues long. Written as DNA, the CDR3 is TGTGCTAGTGCCCCCGGGGGCTACGAGCAGTACTTA. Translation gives CASAPGGYEQYL.

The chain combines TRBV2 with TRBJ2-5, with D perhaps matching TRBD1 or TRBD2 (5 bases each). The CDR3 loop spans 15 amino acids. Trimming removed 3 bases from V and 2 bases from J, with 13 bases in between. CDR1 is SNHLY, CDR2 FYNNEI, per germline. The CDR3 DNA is TGTGCCAGCAGTGACGGGACCACCTCACAAGAGACCCAGTACTTC. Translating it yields CASSDGTTSQETQYF.

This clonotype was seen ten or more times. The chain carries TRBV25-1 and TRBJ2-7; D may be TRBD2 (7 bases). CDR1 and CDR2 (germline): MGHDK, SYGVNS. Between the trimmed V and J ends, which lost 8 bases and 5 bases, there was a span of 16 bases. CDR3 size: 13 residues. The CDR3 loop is CASALGEGDEQYF. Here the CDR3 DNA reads TGTGCCAGCGCCTTAGGGGAGGGGGACGAGCAGTACTTC.

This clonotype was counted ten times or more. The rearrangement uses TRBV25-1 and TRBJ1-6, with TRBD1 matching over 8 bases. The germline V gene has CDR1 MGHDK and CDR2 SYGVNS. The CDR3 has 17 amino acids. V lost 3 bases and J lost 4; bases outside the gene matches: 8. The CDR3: CASSEGTGLWYNSPLHF. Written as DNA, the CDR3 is TGTGCCAGCAGTGAGGGGACAGGCCTGTGGTATAATTCACCCCTCCACTTT. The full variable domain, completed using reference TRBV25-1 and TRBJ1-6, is EADIYQTPRYLVIGTGKKITLECSQTMGHDKMYWYQQDPGMELHLIHYSYGVNSTEKGDLSSESTVSRIRTEHFPLTLESARPSHTSQYLCASSEGTGLWYNSPLHFGNGTRLTVT.

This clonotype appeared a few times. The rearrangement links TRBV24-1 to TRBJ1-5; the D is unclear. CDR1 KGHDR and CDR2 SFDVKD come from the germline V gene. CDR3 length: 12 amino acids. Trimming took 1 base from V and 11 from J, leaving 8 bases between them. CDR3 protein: CATSDFLGTQHF. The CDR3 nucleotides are TGTGCCACCAGTGATTTTCTTGGGACCCAGCATTTT.

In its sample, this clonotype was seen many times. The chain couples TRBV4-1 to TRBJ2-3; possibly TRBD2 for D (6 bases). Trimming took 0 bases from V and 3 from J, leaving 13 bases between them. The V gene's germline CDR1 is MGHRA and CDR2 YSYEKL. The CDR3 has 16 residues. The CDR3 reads CASSQERGTGTDTQYF. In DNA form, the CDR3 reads TGCGCCAGCAGCCAAGAACGGGGGACCGGGACAGATACGCAGTATTTT.

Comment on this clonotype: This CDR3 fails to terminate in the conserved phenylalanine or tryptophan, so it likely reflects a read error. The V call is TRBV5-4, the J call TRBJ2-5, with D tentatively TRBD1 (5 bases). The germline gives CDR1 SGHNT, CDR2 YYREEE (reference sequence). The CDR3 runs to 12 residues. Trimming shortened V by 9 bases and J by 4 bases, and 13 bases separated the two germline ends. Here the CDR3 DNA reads TGTGCCACCGCGGACATATCAGAGACCCAGTACTTA. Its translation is CATADISETQYL.

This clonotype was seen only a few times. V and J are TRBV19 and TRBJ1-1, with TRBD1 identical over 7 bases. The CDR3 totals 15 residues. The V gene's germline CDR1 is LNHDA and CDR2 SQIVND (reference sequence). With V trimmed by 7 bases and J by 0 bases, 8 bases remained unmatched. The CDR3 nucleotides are TGTGCCAGTATGGACTGGGACAGTTTGAACACTGAAGCTTTCTTT. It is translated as CASMDWDSLNTEAFF.

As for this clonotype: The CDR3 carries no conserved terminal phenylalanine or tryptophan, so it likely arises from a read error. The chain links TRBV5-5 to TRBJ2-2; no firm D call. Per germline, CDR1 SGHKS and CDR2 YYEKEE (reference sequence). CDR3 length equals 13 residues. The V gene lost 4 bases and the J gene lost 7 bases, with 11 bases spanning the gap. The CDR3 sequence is CASSEDLGGELFI. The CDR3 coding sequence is TGTGCCAGCAGCGAGGATTTGGGCGGGGAGCTGTTTATT.

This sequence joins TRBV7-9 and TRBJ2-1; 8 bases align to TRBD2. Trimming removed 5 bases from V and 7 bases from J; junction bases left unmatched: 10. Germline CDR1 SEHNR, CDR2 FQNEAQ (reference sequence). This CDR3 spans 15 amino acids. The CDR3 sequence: CASSPGTSQYNEQFF. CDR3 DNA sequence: TGTGCCAGCAGCCCCGGGACTAGTCAGTATAATGAGCAGTTCTTC.

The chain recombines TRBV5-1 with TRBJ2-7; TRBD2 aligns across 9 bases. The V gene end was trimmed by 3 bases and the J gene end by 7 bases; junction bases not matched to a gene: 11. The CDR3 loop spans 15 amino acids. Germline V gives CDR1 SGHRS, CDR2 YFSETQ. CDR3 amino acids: CASSSSSGRSGEQYF. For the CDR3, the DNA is TGCGCCAGCAGCTCCTCCAGCGGGAGGTCCGGAGAGCAGTACTTC.

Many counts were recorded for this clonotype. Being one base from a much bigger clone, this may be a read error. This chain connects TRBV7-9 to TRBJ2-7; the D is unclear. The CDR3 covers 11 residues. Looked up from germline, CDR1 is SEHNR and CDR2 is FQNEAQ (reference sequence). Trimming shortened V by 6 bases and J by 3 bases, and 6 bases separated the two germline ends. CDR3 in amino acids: CASSSYYEQYF. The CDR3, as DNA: TGTGCCAGCAGTTCCTACTACGAGCAGTACTTC.

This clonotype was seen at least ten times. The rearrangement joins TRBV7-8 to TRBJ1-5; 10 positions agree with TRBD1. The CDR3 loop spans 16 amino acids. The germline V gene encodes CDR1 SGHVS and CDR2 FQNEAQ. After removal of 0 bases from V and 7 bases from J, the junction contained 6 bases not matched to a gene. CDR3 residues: CASSLAGQGGGQPQHF. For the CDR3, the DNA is TGTGCCAGCAGCTTAGCCGGACAGGGGGGGGGACAGCCCCAGCATTTT.

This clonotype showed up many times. CDR3 sequence (DNA): TGTGCCAGCAGATCCGGGGCGGCCGGGAATACGCAGTATTTT. Its protein product is CASRSGAAGNTQYF. The chain recombines TRBV12-3 or TRBV12-4 with TRBJ2-3, with D possibly being TRBD1 or TRBD2 (5 bases each). V gave up 6 bases and J gave up 7 bases, with 17 bases separating them. The CDR3 spans 14 residues.

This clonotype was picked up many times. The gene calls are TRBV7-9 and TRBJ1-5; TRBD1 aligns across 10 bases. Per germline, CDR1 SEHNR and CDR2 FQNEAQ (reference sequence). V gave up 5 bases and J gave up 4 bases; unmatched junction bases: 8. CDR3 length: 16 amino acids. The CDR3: CASSDDWTGGNQPQHF. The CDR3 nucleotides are TGTGCCAGCAGCGACGACTGGACAGGGGGTAATCAGCCCCAGCATTTT. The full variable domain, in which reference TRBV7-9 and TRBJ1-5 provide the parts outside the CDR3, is DTGVSQNPRHKITKRGQNVTFRCDPISEHNRLYWYRQTLGQGPEFLTYFQNEAQLEKSRLLSDRFSAERPKGSFSTLEIQRTEQGDSAMYLCASSDDWTGGNQPQHFGDGTRLSIL.

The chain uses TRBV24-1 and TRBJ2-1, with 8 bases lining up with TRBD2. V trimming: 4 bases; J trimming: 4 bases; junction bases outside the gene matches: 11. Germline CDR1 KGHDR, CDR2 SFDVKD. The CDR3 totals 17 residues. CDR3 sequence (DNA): TGTGCCACCAGTGACGGGAGGGCAGGGGAAAGTTACAATGAGCAGTTCTTC. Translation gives CATSDGRAGESYNEQFF.